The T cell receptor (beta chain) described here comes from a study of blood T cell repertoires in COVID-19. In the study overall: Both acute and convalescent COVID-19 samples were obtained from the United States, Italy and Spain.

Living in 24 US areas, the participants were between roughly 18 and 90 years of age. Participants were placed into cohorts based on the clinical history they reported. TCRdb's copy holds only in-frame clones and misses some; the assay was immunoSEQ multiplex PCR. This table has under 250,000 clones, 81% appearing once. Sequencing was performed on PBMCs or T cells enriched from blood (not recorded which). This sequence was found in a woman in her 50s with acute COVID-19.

This CDR3 reads CASSRGTTNEKLFF. The CDR3 DNA reads TGTGCCAGTAGTAGAGGGACAACTAATGAAAAACTGTTTTTT. J is TRBJ1-4 and V is TRBV19; D is ambiguous. Germline V gene sequence: CDR1 LNHDA, CDR2 SQIVND (reference sequence). V was shortened by 4 bases and J by 0 bases, with 6 bases between the two germline ends. The CDR3 sequence is 14 residues long.